This entry lists 21 T cell receptor beta chains sequenced from one sample in a study of T-cell reconstitution after alpha-beta-depleted transplantation in children. Preparation of the TCRbeta library used unique molecular identifiers. TCRdb ran MiXCR on the PCR reads and lists one entry per CDR3 protein. The data show around 410,000 distinct CDR3 sequences, roughly 11% seen once. The sample was PBMCs from the stem cell graft donor, taken from the stem cell graft. These receptors all stem from a human donor who donated a stem cell graft to a child with acute myeloid leukemia.

The chain combines TRBV7-2 with TRBJ2-7; TRBD2 agrees at 9 bases. V was pared by 5 bases and J by 2 bases, with 4 bases of the junction left unmatched. Germline V CDR1 and CDR2: SGHTA, FQGNSA. CDR3 size: 14 residues. The CDR3 nucleotides read TGTGCCAGCAGCCCCAGCGGGAGGACCTACGAGCAGTACTTC. Protein: CASSPSGRTYEQYF.

CDR3 bases: TGTGCCAGCGGCGGGGTGGCAGATACGCAGTATTTT. It yields the protein CASGGVADTQYF. The genes are TRBV9 and TRBJ2-3, with D perhaps TRBD2 (6 bases). V was pared by 7 bases and J by 4 bases, with 10 bases between. The germline V gene encodes CDR1 SGDLS and CDR2 YYNGEE. The CDR3 sequence is 12 residues long. Looking up the rest from reference TRBV9 and TRBJ2-3 gives the full variable domain: DSGVTQTPKHLITATGQRVTLRCSPRSGDLSVYWYQQSLDQGLQFLIQYYNGEERAKGNILERFSAQQFPDLHSELNLSSLELGDSALYFCASGGVADTQYFGPGTRLTVL.

The chain joins TRBV4-1 to TRBJ1-1; D call uncertain. Germline V lookup: CDR1 MGHRA, CDR2 YSYEKL. There are 12 residues in the CDR3. Trimming removed 8 bases from V and 1 base from J, with 8 bases in between. CDR3 in DNA: TGCGCCAGCCAGGACGGGAACACTGAAGCTTTCTTT. Amino acids: CASQDGNTEAFF.

The J gene is TRBJ2-7, the V gene TRBV6-5; perhaps TRBD1 as D (5 bases). The CDR3 sequence is 15 residues long. CDR1 is MNHEY and CDR2 is SVGAGI in the germline V gene. V lost 0 bases and J lost 7, with 16 bases in between. The CDR3 DNA reads TGTGCCAGCAGTTACTCAGGACAAAAAAAAAGGGAGCAGTACGTC. Translation: CASSYSGQKKREQYV.

This rearrangement joins TRBV3-1 to TRBJ2-7; D call uncertain. Trimming removed 2 bases at V and 3 bases at J, with 5 bases between. The CDR3 totals 12 residues. Germline CDR1 LGHDT, CDR2 YNNKEL (reference sequence). This CDR3 is CASSQRSYEQYF. DNA for the CDR3: TGTGCCAGCAGCCAACGGAGCTACGAGCAGTACTTC.

This clonotype showed up just a few times. The chain combines TRBV10-2 with TRBJ1-1; the D is unclear. Per germline, CDR1 WSHSY and CDR2 SAAADI. This CDR3 contains 12 residues. The V gene lost 4 bases and the J gene lost 3 bases, with 6 bases spanning the gap. CDR3 sequence: CASSGPYTEAFF. The CDR3 DNA is TGCGCCAGCAGTGGCCCCTACACTGAAGCTTTCTTT.

This clonotype was found a few times. The V call is TRBV18, the J call TRBJ2-3; D is unresolved. The germline V and J ends were trimmed by 3 bases and 3 bases, with 13 bases remaining between them. Germline V lookup: CDR1 KGHSH, CDR2 LQKENI. The CDR3 consists of 15 residues. CDR3 DNA: TGTGCCAGCTCACCTGAGCTTCTGGGAACAGATACGCAGTATTTT. This gives the protein CASSPELLGTDTQYF. Filled out from reference TRBV18 and TRBJ2-3, the complete variable domain reads NAGVMQNPRHLVRRRGQEARLRCSPMKGHSHVYWYRQLPEEGLKFMVYLQKENIIDESGMPKERFSAEFPKEGPSILRIQQVVRGDSAAYFCASSPELLGTDTQYFGPGTRLTVL.

The chain employs TRBV6-5 and TRBJ1-4; D is ambiguous. CDR3 size: 13 residues. Germline CDR1 reads MNHEY; CDR2 reads SVGAGI. V lost 8 bases and J lost 10, with 17 bases in between. CDR3 residues: CASFGLVHGKLFF. The CDR3 bases are TGTGCCAGCTTCGGTTTAGTCCATGGAAAACTGTTTTTT.

The chain uses TRBV5-1 and TRBJ1-6, with D possibly TRBD1 on 6 matching bases. The germline gives CDR1 SGHRS, CDR2 YFSETQ. The CDR3 loop spans 14 amino acids. The germline V and J ends were trimmed by 2 bases and 6 bases, with 9 bases remaining between them. CDR3 residues: CASSFGQLNSPLHF. DNA of the CDR3: TGCGCCAGCAGCTTTGGACAGCTTAATTCACCCCTCCACTTT.

There are a few counts of this clonotype. The chain couples TRBV15 to TRBJ2-3; D not certain. Germline V gives CDR1 LNHNV, CDR2 YYDKDF (reference sequence). CDR3 length: 15 amino acids. Trimming cost V 3 bases and J 0 bases, with 10 bases left between them. The CDR3 reads CATSSALGSTDTQYF. The CDR3 region has the DNA TGTGCCACCAGCAGCGCCCTGGGAAGCACAGATACGCAGTATTTT.

The sample holds a few counts of this clonotype. The rearrangement joins TRBV5-1 to TRBJ2-5; no firm D call. The CDR3 sequence is 12 residues long. V shed 4 bases and J shed 4 bases, with 8 bases lying between them. The germline CDR1 and CDR2 sequences are SGHRS and YFSETQ. CDR3 sequence reads: CASSPNLETQYF. Written as DNA, the CDR3 is TGCGCCAGCAGCCCAAACTTAGAGACCCAGTACTTC.

The chain is built from TRBV10-3 and TRBJ1-5, with D perhaps matching TRBD1 (6 bases). This CDR3 comprises 14 residues. V shed 3 bases and J shed 3 bases, with 9 bases lying between them. Germline values: CDR1 ENHRY, CDR2 SYGVKD. The chain's CDR3 is CAISEEGDNQPQHF. CDR3 coding DNA: TGTGCCATCAGTGAAGAGGGGGACAATCAGCCCCAGCATTTT.

The V call is TRBV9, the J call TRBJ1-6; 8 bases are shared with TRBD1. The germline CDR1 and CDR2 sequences are SGDLS and YYNGEE. This CDR3 contains 14 residues. V gave up 3 bases and J gave up 10 bases; unmatched junction bases: 6. CDR3 region: CASSAPGTGSPLHF. The DNA for the CDR3 is TGTGCCAGCAGCGCACCCGGGACAGGCTCACCCCTCCACTTT.

A note on this clonotype: The junction does not match germline at one end; this may be a read error. The genes are TRBV7-7 and TRBJ2-5; tentative D call: TRBD2 (6 bases). Germline assignment: CDR1 SSHAT and CDR2 FNYEAQ (reference sequence). The CDR3 extends over 13 amino acids. CDR3 coding DNA: TGTGCTAGCAGCCCCGGGACTTATAAGACCCAGTACTTC. Its translation: CASSPGTYKTQYF.

This clonotype showed up just a few times. The CDR3 DNA is TGTGCCAGCAGCGTAGTGGGGGGCAGCCAAGAGACCCAGTACTTC. Its protein is CASSVVGGSQETQYF. This chain joins TRBV9 and TRBJ2-5, with D perhaps TRBD1 or TRBD2 (6 bases each). Germline V gene sequence: CDR1 SGDLS, CDR2 YYNGEE. Trimming removed 0 bases from V and 1 base from J, with 10 bases in between. This CDR3 is built from 15 residues.

In this sample, this clonotype turned up a few times. The rearrangement joins TRBV5-1 to TRBJ2-3; D unclear. V lost 1 base and J 2 bases, leaving 8 bases between the germline ends. The CDR3 extends over 14 amino acids. In germline, CDR1 is SGHRS, CDR2 YFSETQ. CDR3 loop: CASSLQSHTDTQYF. CDR3 nucleotides: TGCGCCAGCAGCTTGCAATCACACACAGATACGCAGTATTTT.

Note on this clonotype: Mismatch with germline at one junction end may stem from a read error. The chain couples TRBV12-3 or TRBV12-4 to TRBJ1-5, with D hard to call. The CDR3 consists of 16 residues. CDR3 residues: CASSLVGARGNPPQHF. CDR3 nucleotide sequence: TGTGCCAGCAGTTTAGTGGGAGCCAGAGGCAATCCGCCCCAGCATTTT.

The rearrangement joins TRBV4-3 to TRBJ1-1; D perhaps matches TRBD1 (5 bases). The CDR3 has 14 amino acids. Germline V gene data show CDR1 as LGHNA and CDR2 as YSLEER. V was trimmed by 0 bases and J by 4 bases, leaving 9 bases between them. The CDR3 nucleotides read TGCGCCAGCAGCCAAGACAGGGCGGCCACTGAAGCTTTCTTT. Its protein is CASSQDRAATEAFF.

There are a few counts of this clonotype. The rearrangement joins TRBV7-2 to TRBJ2-1, with a possible D match to TRBD2 (6 bases). The CDR3 loop spans 13 amino acids. Germline loops: CDR1 SGHTA, CDR2 FQGNSA. V was cut by 5 bases and J by 7 bases, with 12 bases left in between. The CDR3 DNA reads TGTGCCAGCAGCCGGGGTCGGGGGAATGAGCAGTTCTTC. Protein: CASSRGRGNEQFF.

This clonotype came up a few times. The chain links TRBV19 to TRBJ2-6; no firm D call. V was shortened by 4 bases and J by 1 base, with 2 bases between the two germline ends. This CDR3 region has 13 residues. Germline V gene data show CDR1 as LNHDA and CDR2 as SQIVND (reference sequence). CDR3 DNA sequence: TGTGCCAGTAGTAAATCTGGGGCCAACGTCCTGACTTTC. Amino acids: CASSKSGANVLTF.

The chain has TRBV19 and TRBJ1-1; the D gene is possibly TRBD1 (5 bases). Deletions cut 7 bases from V and 0 bases from J, with 18 bases between. CDR1 LNHDA and CDR2 SQIVND come from the germline V gene (reference sequence). This CDR3 comprises 16 residues. The CDR3: CASTPIRGNVNTEAFF. In nucleotides, the CDR3 is TGTGCCAGTACTCCGATCCGGGGCAACGTGAACACTGAAGCTTTCTTT.